The 31 T cell receptor beta chains given below trace back to one sample, sequenced in a study of cytomegalovirus exposure and HLA in healthy donors. Repertoires were generated with immunoSEQ multiplex PCR, while TCRdb's copy carries only in-frame clones and drops some. The table lists approximately 140,000 clones, about 88% of them singletons. The source material was PBMCs. These receptors were obtained from a man aged 18 to 30 in good health and CMV-seropositive.

This clone occurred a few times. The V call is TRBV2, the J call TRBJ1-5, with unresolved D. CDR1 SNHLY and CDR2 FYNNEI come from the germline V gene. The germline V and J ends were trimmed by 4 bases and 5 bases, with 9 bases remaining between them. The CDR3 has 13 residues. In DNA form, the CDR3 reads TGTGCCAGCAGTGTTCAGGCTGATCAGCCCCAGCATTTT. Translation gives CASSVQADQPQHF.

V is TRBV6-1 and J is TRBJ1-2; D may be TRBD1 (5 bases). CDR1 MNHNS and CDR2 SASEGT come from the germline V gene. CDR3 length equals 13 residues. V gave up 2 bases and J gave up 9 bases, with 13 bases separating them. CDR3 sequence: CASSERPGQRYTF. The CDR3, as DNA: TGTGCCAGCAGTGAAAGGCCAGGGCAGCGCTACACCTTC.

The rearrangement links TRBV19 to TRBJ2-7; 8 bases align to TRBD1. J gave up 5 bases and V 6 bases, and 12 bases lay outside the gene matches. Germline CDR1 is LNHDA and CDR2 is SQIVND (reference sequence). The CDR3 extends over 15 amino acids. CDR3 coding DNA: TGTGCCAGTAGAATTGGGGGGACAGGTCTGAACGAGCAGTACTTC. It translates to CASRIGGTGLNEQYF.

This clone appeared once. V is TRBV19 and J is TRBJ2-2; a possible D gene is TRBD2 (5 bases). The germline CDR1 and CDR2 sequences are LNHDA and SQIVND (reference sequence). Trimming shortened V by 1 base and J by 2 bases, and 8 bases separated the two germline ends. This CDR3 is 15 amino acids long. CDR3 nucleotide sequence: TGTGCCAGTAGTATAGTTACGGGAAACACCGGGGAGCTGTTTTTT. Translating it yields CASSIVTGNTGELFF.

For this clone: At one end the junction does not follow the germline gene, possibly because of a read error. The chain links TRBV7-6 to TRBJ2-7; 8 nucleotides agree with TRBD2. CDR3 length equals 15 residues. Germline lookup yields CDR1 SGHVS and CDR2 FNYEAQ. The CDR3 region has the DNA TGTGCCAGCACCTTAGGTAGCGGGGCTTCCTACGAGCAGTACTTC. Protein product: CASTLGSGASYEQYF.

This chain connects TRBV7-2 to TRBJ2-2, with D possibly TRBD2 on 5 matching bases. The CDR3 spans 15 residues. Germline V lookup: CDR1 SGHTA, CDR2 FQGNSA. Trimming took 3 bases from V and 6 from J, leaving 14 bases between them. The chain's CDR3 is CASSFTYARAGELFF. The DNA of the CDR3 is TGTGCCAGCAGCTTTACTTACGCGAGGGCCGGGGAGCTGTTTTTT.

This rearrangement joins TRBV7-8 to TRBJ2-6; unclear D gene. CDR1 is SGHVS and CDR2 is FQNEAQ in the germline V gene. The CDR3 sequence is 14 residues long. V was trimmed by 1 base and J by 2 bases, leaving 3 bases between them. The CDR3 loop reads CASSLGTGANVLTF. Written as DNA, the CDR3 is TGTGCCAGCAGCTTAGGTACTGGGGCCAACGTCCTGACTTTC.

The chain uses TRBV2 and TRBJ2-7, with 8 bases that match TRBD2. The CDR3 length is 14 residues. The germline V gene encodes CDR1 SNHLY and CDR2 FYNNEI. Trimming removed 5 bases from V and 4 bases from J; junction bases left unmatched: 7. CDR3: CASSTTSGLYEQYF. CDR3 nucleotides: TGTGCCAGCAGTACAACTAGCGGATTGTACGAGCAGTACTTC.

The rearrangement joins TRBV6-1 to TRBJ2-5, with 11 bases aligning to TRBD2. Unmatched junction bases numbered 2, after V lost 3 bases and J lost 5 bases. This CDR3 spans 14 amino acids. Germline V CDR1 and CDR2: MNHNS, SASEGT. DNA for the CDR3: TGTGCCAGCAGTGAGACTAGCGGGGTGGAGACCCAGTACTTC. Translation gives CASSETSGVETQYF.

The chain couples TRBV5-1 to TRBJ1-2, with TRBD1 matching 7 bases. The CDR3 covers 15 residues. J was trimmed by 0 bases and V by 5 bases; bases with no gene match: 7. Per the germline V gene, CDR1 is SGHRS and CDR2 is YFSETQ. The CDR3 DNA sequence: TGCGCCAGCAGAGCAACAGGGACAGCTAACTATGGCTACACCTTC. The encoded protein is CASRATGTANYGYTF.

The chain links TRBV6-1 to TRBJ1-5; no reliable D call. Germline CDR1 MNHNS, CDR2 SASEGT. Trimming took 3 bases from V and 0 from J, leaving 9 bases between them. This CDR3 has 15 residues. The CDR3, as DNA: TGTGCCAGCAGTGATACGCAGTATAGCAATCAGCCCCAGCATTTT. Translation gives CASSDTQYSNQPQHF.

DNA for the CDR3: TGTGCCTGGAGCGGGCTAGCTGAGACCCAGTACTTC. Encoded protein: CAWSGLAETQYF. V is TRBV30 and J is TRBJ2-5; D is possibly TRBD2 (5 bases). Trimming shortened V by 3 bases and J by 5 bases, and 10 bases separated the two germline ends. The CDR3 contains 12 residues. Germline CDR1 reads GTSNPN; CDR2 reads SVGIG (reference sequence).

The chain carries TRBV7-6 and TRBJ2-2; 7 nucleotides match TRBD2. Trimming cost V 5 bases and J 7 bases; bases outside gene matches: 19. The CDR3 is 18 amino acids. Per germline, CDR1 SGHVS and CDR2 FNYEAQ. Here the CDR3 reads CASSHPRGGAGKVGELFF. Here the CDR3 DNA reads TGTGCCAGCAGCCACCCGCGGGGAGGAGCGGGGAAGGTCGGGGAGCTGTTTTTT.

The chain is built from TRBV10-1 and TRBJ2-1; 9 bases match TRBD1. Germline-derived CDR1 and CDR2 are WNHNN and SYGVQD (reference sequence). CDR3 length: 16 residues. Trimming cost V 7 bases and J 5 bases; bases outside gene matches: 12. The chain's CDR3 is CASNPVRDREDNEQFF. CDR3 coding DNA: TGCGCCAGCAACCCTGTCCGGGACAGGGAAGACAATGAGCAGTTCTTC.

V usage is TRBV30 and J usage is TRBJ2-1; 13 nucleotides match TRBD2. This CDR3 spans 15 amino acids. In germline, CDR1 is GTSNPN, CDR2 SVGIG (reference sequence). V was pared by 8 bases and J by 5 bases, with 9 bases of the junction left unmatched. The CDR3 sequence: CARPSGTSGNNEQFF. The CDR3 nucleotides are TGTGCCCGCCCCAGTGGGACTAGCGGGAACAATGAGCAGTTCTTC.

J is TRBJ2-2 and V is TRBV30, with 8 nucleotides matching TRBD1. The junction had 17 bases not matched to a gene; V was cut back by 4 bases and J by 7 bases. Germline CDR1 and CDR2: GTSNPN and SVGIG (reference sequence). This CDR3 is 17 amino acids long. Here the CDR3 DNA reads TGTGCCTGGACTCCCGCCCTTCAGGGGGCGCTTATCGGGGAGCTGTTTTTT. Its protein is CAWTPALQGALIGELFF.

V gene TRBV6-5 combines with J gene TRBJ1-3, with unresolved D. Trimming pared 7 bases from V and 2 bases from J, leaving 12 bases between. This CDR3 has 14 residues. CDR1 is MNHEY and CDR2 is SVGAGI in the germline V gene. As DNA, the CDR3 is TGTGCCAGCACCCGAGGGTATCCTGGAAACACCATATATTTT. Translation: CASTRGYPGNTIYF.

This chain links TRBV5-8 with TRBJ1-5, with 11 nucleotides matching TRBD1. The germline V gene has CDR1 SGHTS and CDR2 YDEGEE. The length of the CDR3 is 17 residues. J was trimmed by 6 bases and V by 4 bases; bases with no gene match: 12. CDR3 residues: CASSPTYGQGASQPQHF. CDR3 coding DNA: TGTGCCAGCAGCCCAACCTATGGACAGGGGGCATCTCAGCCCCAGCATTTT.

CDR3 sequence: CASSPQGSNYNEQFF. CDR3 DNA: TGTGCCAGCAGCCCCCAGGGGTCGAACTACAATGAGCAGTTCTTC. This chain joins TRBV6-6 and TRBJ2-1; D is perhaps TRBD1 (6 bases). The V gene lost 6 bases and the J gene lost 3 bases, with 15 bases spanning the gap. This CDR3 comprises 15 residues. Germline V gene lookup returns CDR1 MNHNY and CDR2 SVGAGI (reference sequence).

There are a few counts of this clone. The rearrangement links TRBV11-2 to TRBJ2-5; 7 nucleotides match TRBD1. Germline loops: CDR1 SGHAT, CDR2 FQNNGV. The V segment lost 5 bases and the J segment 2 bases; nucleotides outside the gene matches: 5. This CDR3 contains 14 residues. The DNA of the CDR3 is TGTGCCAGCAGCCAGGGGACAGAGCAAGAGACCCAGTACTTC. It codes for CASSQGTEQETQYF.

The genes are TRBV2 and TRBJ2-7; 7 bases align to TRBD2. The CDR3 is 11 residues long. CDR1 SNHLY and CDR2 FYNNEI come from the germline V gene. J lost 6 bases, V lost 7 bases, and 3 bases had no gene match. CDR3 DNA: TGTGCCAGCAAAAGGACTAGCGAGCAGTACTTC. Translating gives CASKRTSEQYF. Drawing the rest from reference TRBV2 and TRBJ2-7, the complete variable domain is EPEVTQTPSHQVTQMGQEVILRCVPISNHLYFYWYRQILGQKVEFLVSFYNNEISEKSEIFDDQFSVERPDGSNFTLKIRSTKLEDSAMYFCASKRTSEQYFGPGTRLTVT.

This clone was observed a single time. V is TRBV12-5 and J is TRBJ2-2; maybe TRBD1 (5 bases). V dropped 6 bases and J dropped 3 bases, with 14 bases sitting between them. The CDR3 covers 15 residues. The germline V gene encodes CDR1 LGHNT and CDR2 FRNRAP. The CDR3 sequence is CASGPATDYTGELFF. CDR3 nucleotide sequence: TGTGCTAGTGGGCCAGCGACAGACTACACCGGGGAGCTGTTTTTT.

This rearrangement joins TRBV7-9 to TRBJ2-6, with D unclear. V dropped 1 base and J dropped 4 bases, with 11 bases sitting between them. This CDR3 comprises 16 residues. Germline V gene sequence: CDR1 SEHNR, CDR2 FQNEAQ (reference sequence). The CDR3 spells CASSLGSLIGANVLTF. The CDR3 nucleotides are TGTGCCAGCAGCTTAGGTTCTTTAATAGGGGCCAACGTCCTGACTTTC.

The genes are TRBV30 and TRBJ1-2; unclear D gene. CDR3 length equals 14 residues. Germline assignment: CDR1 GTSNPN and CDR2 SVGIG (reference sequence). Trimming shortened V by 2 bases and J by 5 bases, and 15 bases separated the two germline ends. The CDR3 sequence is CAWSTPTGGYGYTF. The CDR3 nucleotides are TGTGCCTGGAGTACCCCGACCGGAGGGTATGGCTACACCTTC.

The V and J genes are TRBV11-2 and TRBJ1-4; 9 nucleotides align to TRBD1. V was clipped by 1 base and J by 8 bases; unmatched bases: 2. Germline-derived CDR1 and CDR2 are SGHAT and FQNNGV. The CDR3 sequence is 14 residues long. CDR3 sequence (DNA): TGTGCCAGCAGCTTAGCCGACAGGGGGGAAAAACTGTTTTTT. It codes for CASSLADRGEKLFF.

J is TRBJ2-7 and V is TRBV15; 9 bases line up with TRBD1. The CDR3 length is 15 residues. Losses at the gene ends were 4 bases for V and 3 bases for J; bases not matched to a gene: 7. In germline, CDR1 is LNHNV, CDR2 YYDKDF (reference sequence). CDR3 in amino acids: CATSIPGTGFYEQYF. As DNA, the CDR3 is TGTGCCACCAGCATACCCGGGACAGGGTTCTACGAGCAGTACTTC.

J is TRBJ2-6 and V is TRBV29-1; 8 nucleotides line up with TRBD1. The CDR3 is made up of 16 amino acids. Germline loops: CDR1 SQVTM, CDR2 ANQGSEA. The V segment lost 5 bases and the J segment 1 base; nucleotides outside the gene matches: 7. CDR3 region: CSVRAGGSSGANVLTF. The CDR3 DNA reads TGCAGCGTTCGGGCAGGGGGCAGTTCTGGGGCCAACGTCCTGACTTTC.

A few counts support this clone. The chain links TRBV19 to TRBJ2-6; no firm D call. CDR3 length equals 16 residues. CDR1 and CDR2 (germline): LNHDA, SQIVND (reference sequence). Trimming shortened V by 2 bases and J by 0 bases, and 8 bases separated the two germline ends. Written as DNA, the CDR3 is TGTGCCAGTAGTATATCCGGTATCTCTGGGGCCAACGTCCTGACTTTC. This gives the protein CASSISGISGANVLTF.

In DNA, the CDR3 is TGTGCCAGCAGCGTTACAGGTAGCTCTGGAAACACCATATATTTT. Its translation is CASSVTGSSGNTIYF. The rearrangement joins TRBV9 to TRBJ1-3; tentative D call: TRBD1 (5 bases). This CDR3 contains 15 residues. Germline V gene lookup returns CDR1 SGDLS and CDR2 YYNGEE. V was cut by 2 bases and J by 0 bases, with 9 bases left in between.

The chain's CDR3 is CASGARNTEAFF. The CDR3 nucleotides are TGTGCCAGTGGAGCCCGGAACACTGAAGCTTTCTTT. The chain employs TRBV19 and TRBJ1-1; D is unresolved. The CDR3 extends over 12 amino acids. Germline-derived CDR1 and CDR2 are LNHDA and SQIVND (reference sequence). Trimming removed 8 bases from V and 1 base from J, with 8 bases in between.

The V call is TRBV5-1, the J call TRBJ1-2; unclear D gene. This CDR3 is built from 15 residues. Germline CDR1 SGHRS, CDR2 YFSETQ. Trimming took off 0 bases at V and 1 base at J, with 10 bases between the two ends. The CDR3 spells CASSLGSVFNYGYTF. In DNA, the CDR3 is TGCGCCAGCAGCTTGGGGTCAGTTTTTAACTATGGCTACACCTTC. The complete variable domain, with remaining parts taken from reference TRBV5-1 and TRBJ1-2, reads KAGVTQTPRYLIKTRGQQVTLSCSPISGHRSVSWYQQTPGQGLQFLFEYFSETQRNKGNFPGRFSGRQFSNSRSEMNVSTLELGDSALYLCASSLGSVFNYGYTFGSGTRLTVV.